This T cell receptor (beta chain) came from a study of CDR3 diversity in severe acne. This clonotype has a count of ten or more. V was shortened by 0 bases and J by 5 bases, with 6 bases between the two germline ends. CDR1 and CDR2 from the germline V gene are SGHDT and YYEEEE. The CDR3 is 12 residues long. TCRdb re-called the PCR reads with MiXCR, one entry per CDR3 protein. The sample has approximately 84,000 distinct CDR3 sequences, around 53% seen once. The rearrangement joins TRBV5-6 to TRBJ2-7, with D possibly matching TRBD1 (5 bases). Sequencing input: blood. The clonotype comes from a male donor in good health, without acne. CDR3 sequence: CASSLAGNEQYF. The CDR3 DNA is TGTGCCAGCAGCTTGGCAGGGAACGAGCAGTACTTC.